The 18 T cell receptor beta chains presented below share a single source sample, sequenced in a study of graft-versus-host responses after intestinal transplantation. These receptors are not linked to any known antigen. This table comes from immunoSEQ multiplex PCR, and its TCRdb copy is limited to in-frame clones, with some not included. There are around 100,000 clones in the sample; 91% occur only once, and about 0.18% lies in the top ten. Source: unstimulated CD4+ T cells sorted from spleen or lymph node cells, taken before transplant. The receptor set was obtained from a human donor who was the organ donor for an intestinal transplant.

This clone appeared once. J is TRBJ1-1 and V is TRBV27; weak D call: TRBD1 (5 bases). CDR3 size: 18 residues. Per the germline V gene, CDR1 is MNHEY and CDR2 is SMNVEV (reference sequence). Trimming took 3 bases from V and 1 from J, leaving 21 bases between them. Here the CDR3 reads CASSFRLGGGLTNTEAFF. CDR3 coding DNA: TGTGCCAGCAGTTTCAGACTCGGGGGGGGACTCACGAACACTGAAGCTTTCTTT.

The chain has TRBV6-5 and TRBJ2-7, with D possibly matching TRBD2 (5 bases). This CDR3 region has 14 residues. V was shortened by 1 base and J by 4 bases, with 11 bases between the two germline ends. Per germline, CDR1 MNHEY and CDR2 SVGAGI. The CDR3 bases are TGTGCCAGCAGTTACTATGCCGGGATATACGAGCAGTACTTC. This encodes CASSYYAGIYEQYF.

The CDR3 loop reads CASGRGGDGAQAFF. CDR3 nucleotide sequence: TGTGCCAGCGGAAGGGGGGGGGACGGGGCCCAAGCTTTCTTT. This chain joins TRBV6-6 and TRBJ1-1, with a possible D match to TRBD1 (6 bases). V shed 8 bases and J shed 9 bases, with 22 bases lying between them. The V gene's germline CDR1 is MNHNY and CDR2 SVGAGI (reference sequence). This CDR3 spans 14 amino acids.

The V and J genes are TRBV6-5 and TRBJ1-2, with a possible D match to TRBD1 (6 bases). The germline V and J ends were trimmed by 7 bases and 8 bases, with 20 bases remaining between them. The germline CDR1 and CDR2 sequences are MNHEY and SVGAGI. The length of the CDR3 is 14 residues. This CDR3 reads CASKGDTSIRGYTF. The CDR3 DNA reads TGTGCCAGCAAGGGGGATACGTCAATCAGGGGCTACACCTTC.

CDR3 nucleotides: TGTGCCAGCAGCTGGGACAGGGAATATGGCTACACCTTC. Translating gives CASSWDREYGYTF. The chain links TRBV5-8 to TRBJ1-2; 9 bases fit TRBD1. The V and J ends lost 3 bases and 5 bases, in that order; junction bases with no gene match: 2. From germline, CDR1 is SGHTS and CDR2 YDEGEE. This CDR3 is 13 amino acids long.

The table lists this clone with a count of one. The gene calls are TRBV2 and TRBJ2-5; D gene ambiguous. The J call is uncertain, as TRBJ2-7 better fits the DNA end. Germline CDR1 is SNHLY and CDR2 is FYNNEI. The CDR3 runs to 14 residues. CDR3 coding DNA: TGTGCCAGCAGCACCCTTCGGTCCTCCTACGAGCAGTACTTC. Protein product: CASSTLRSSYEQYF.

The chain carries TRBV9 and TRBJ2-1; TRBD1 matches 9 bases. This CDR3 region has 17 residues. After removal of 4 bases from V and 8 bases from J, the junction contained 16 bases not matched to a gene. Per germline, CDR1 SGDLS and CDR2 YYNGEE. The CDR3 bases are TGTGCCAGCAGCAAACTAGCCGGGACAGGGATCCACGATGAGCAGTTCTTC. Translation: CASSKLAGTGIHDEQFF.

The V gene is TRBV5-1, the J gene TRBJ1-1; D remains ambiguous. CDR1 is SGHRS, CDR2 YFSETQ, per germline. This CDR3 is built from 14 residues. Trimming removed 9 bases at V and 5 bases at J, with 20 bases between. The DNA for the CDR3 is TGCGCCATCGATTTTTCGCCGGGCGGGACTGAAGCTTTCTTT. Its translation is CAIDFSPGGTEAFF.

This rearrangement joins TRBV15 to TRBJ1-3; the match to TRBD1 covers 11 bases. The CDR3 spans 15 residues. The junction had 4 bases not matched to a gene; V was cut back by 5 bases and J by 4 bases. CDR1 is LNHNV and CDR2 is YYDKDF in the germline V gene (reference sequence). CDR3 region: CATSGDRGYGNTIYF. CDR3 sequence (DNA): TGTGCCACCAGCGGGGACAGGGGGTACGGAAACACCATATATTTT.

The rearrangement uses TRBV5-1 and TRBJ1-2; TRBD1 matches at 8 bases. The CDR3 consists of 13 residues. CDR1 and CDR2 (germline): SGHRS, YFSETQ. The junction had 2 bases not matched to a gene; V was cut back by 4 bases and J by 3 bases. The CDR3 here is CASSTDRDYGYTF. In DNA form, the CDR3 reads TGCGCCAGCAGCACGGACAGGGACTATGGCTACACCTTC.

J is TRBJ2-7 and V is TRBV4-1; no clear D gene. Per germline, CDR1 MGHRA and CDR2 YSYEKL. The CDR3 is made up of 15 amino acids. Trimming removed 2 bases from V and 0 bases from J, with 11 bases in between. CDR3 sequence: CASSQSLISSYEQYF. DNA for the CDR3: TGCGCCAGCAGCCAAAGTTTGATTAGCTCCTACGAGCAGTACTTC.

The CDR3 loop is CASSPLQGSTDTQYF. In nucleotides, the CDR3 is TGTGCCAGCTCACCCCTACAGGGGAGCACAGATACGCAGTATTTT. The chain employs TRBV18 and TRBJ2-3; TRBD1 matches 7 bases. CDR1 is KGHSH and CDR2 is LQKENI in the germline V gene. This CDR3 contains 15 residues. The junction had 3 bases not matched to a gene; V was cut back by 3 bases and J by 0 bases. Variable domain in full (rest from reference TRBV18 and TRBJ2-3): NAGVMQNPRHLVRRRGQEARLRCSPMKGHSHVYWYRQLPEEGLKFMVYLQKENIIDESGMPKERFSAEFPKEGPSILRIQQVVRGDSAAYFCASSPLQGSTDTQYFGPGTRLTVL.

This clone has a handful of counts. The chain is built from TRBV4-1 and TRBJ1-4; possible D gene TRBD1, 5 bases. Looked up from germline, CDR1 is MGHRA and CDR2 is YSYEKL. The CDR3 contains 15 residues. The V gene lost 0 bases and the J gene lost 8 bases, with 13 bases spanning the gap. This CDR3 is CASSQDPRVEEKLFF. In DNA, the CDR3 is TGCGCCAGCAGCCAAGATCCCAGGGTGGAGGAAAAACTGTTTTTT.

This chain connects TRBV4-3 to TRBJ2-2; TRBD1 aligns across 8 bases. The CDR3 sequence is 15 residues long. CDR1 is LGHNA and CDR2 is YSLEER in the germline V gene. Losses at the gene ends were 5 bases for V and 5 bases for J; bases not matched to a gene: 7. Here the CDR3 DNA reads TGCGCCAGCAGCTCGCAGGGGGCGGGAACCGGGGAGCTGTTTTTT. Translating gives CASSSQGAGTGELFF.

The gene calls are TRBV19 and TRBJ1-6, with D maybe TRBD1 (6 bases). V was cut by 11 bases and J by 4 bases, with 15 bases left in between. There are 14 residues in the CDR3. Germline V lookup: CDR1 LNHDA, CDR2 SQIVND (reference sequence). This CDR3 reads CASGRTVYNSPLHF. Here the CDR3 DNA reads TGTGCCTCTGGGCGGACAGTATATAATTCACCCCTCCACTTT.

The chain carries TRBV7-8 and TRBJ2-7, with no clear D. This CDR3 is built from 14 residues. Between the trimmed V and J ends, which lost 1 base and 4 bases, there was a span of 11 bases. The V gene's germline CDR1 is SGHVS and CDR2 FQNEAQ. The chain's CDR3 is CASSLGMARYEQYF. The CDR3 DNA sequence: TGTGCCAGCAGCTTAGGTATGGCTAGATACGAGCAGTACTTC.

V usage is TRBV19 and J usage is TRBJ2-5, with D possibly being TRBD1 (5 bases). The V gene's germline CDR1 is LNHDA and CDR2 SQIVND (reference sequence). Trimming pared 2 bases from V and 5 bases from J, leaving 9 bases between. This CDR3 is built from 13 residues. The DNA for the CDR3 is TGTGCCAGTAGTATATTGTCAGGGGAGACCCAGTACTTC. It codes for CASSILSGETQYF.

V is TRBV5-1 and J is TRBJ1-6, with a tentative D call TRBD1 (6 bases). The germline V and J ends were trimmed by 0 bases and 9 bases, with 13 bases remaining between them. The CDR3 runs 15 residues. Per germline, CDR1 SGHRS and CDR2 YFSETQ. CDR3 region: CASSLGGTTGSPLHF. The CDR3 DNA follows: TGCGCCAGCAGCTTGGGGGGCACGACAGGTTCACCCCTCCACTTT.